Listed below are T cell receptor beta chains from one sample, sequenced in a study of T cell repertoires in cytomegalovirus infection. One entry per CDR3 protein, called by TCRdb with MiXCR from the reads. Here the sample spans 230,000 or so distinct CDR3 sequences, 30% to 45% being singletons. These receptors have no identified antigens. The sequencing used CD8+ T cells from cultured PBMCs, collected from culture after CMV antigen stimulation. These receptors were taken from a human donor in good health (CMV status not recorded). Some clones in this sample may be carry-over from other donors' samples. Both conserved end residues are part of each CDR3. D genes are given only for firm matches. Clone size is stated in some rows and not others, as once, few, many or a class when expanded.

D gene: NA
V gene: TRBV7-9
clone size: few
J gene: TRBJ2-7
CDR3 DNA: TGTGCCAGCAGCTTATCCGACAGCCGAGCCTACGAGCAGTACTTC
CDR3 protein: CASSLSDSRAYEQYF

D gene: TRBD2
V gene: TRBV27
clone size: NA
J gene: TRBJ2-7
CDR3 DNA: TGTGCCAGCTGTCGGGCAGCGGGAGACGAGCAGTACTTC
CDR3 protein: CASCRAAGDEQYF

D gene: NA
V gene: TRBV4-2
clone size: many
J gene: TRBJ1-4
CDR3 DNA: TGTGCCAGCAGCCTCGAGGGGAATCTTAATGAAAAACTGTTTTTT
CDR3 protein: CASSLEGNLNEKLFF

D gene: TRBD1
V gene: TRBV29-1
clone size: many
J gene: TRBJ2-7
CDR3 DNA: TGCAGCGTCGGACAGGGACCTCCTTACGAGCAGTACTTC
CDR3 protein: CSVGQGPPYEQYF

D gene: NA
V gene: TRBV7-6
clone size: NA
J gene: TRBJ2-2
CDR3 DNA: TGTGGAACAGCTCTCAGTGGCACCGGGGAGCTGTTTTTT
CDR3 protein: CGTALSGTGELFF

D gene: NA
V gene: TRBV11-2
clone size: NA
J gene: TRBJ2-3
CDR3 DNA: TGTGCCAGCAGCTTATTCGGGAGAGGGAGCACAGATACGCAGTATTTT
CDR3 protein: CASSLFGRGSTDTQYF

D gene: NA
V gene: TRBV28
clone size: few
J gene: TRBJ1-1
CDR3 DNA: TGTGCCAGCACGTTCGGGACGGGGAACACTGAAGCTTTCTTT
CDR3 protein: CASTFGTGNTEAFF

D gene: TRBD2
V gene: TRBV7-8
clone size: NA
J gene: TRBJ2-3
CDR3 DNA: TGTGCCAGCAGCACTCAACTAGCGGGAGGGCCGAGCACAGATACGCAGTATTTT
CDR3 protein: CASSTQLAGGPSTDTQYF

D gene: TRBD2
V gene: TRBV20-1
clone size: many
J gene: TRBJ2-7
CDR3 DNA: TGCAGTGCTAGACCGGCTAGCGGGAAGGAGTACCGGGAGGCGCAGTACTTC
CDR3 protein: CSARPASGKEYREAQYF

D gene: NA
V gene: TRBV27
clone size: NA
J gene: TRBJ1-1
CDR3 DNA: TGTGCCAGCATCCCGACCGGTAACACTGAAGCTTTCTTT
CDR3 protein: CASIPTGNTEAFF

D gene: TRBD2
V gene: TRBV20-1
clone size: NA
J gene: TRBJ2-7
CDR3 DNA: TGCAGTGCTCGGCCGGGAATTAGCGGGTTTACCTACGAGCAGTACTTC
CDR3 protein: CSARPGISGFTYEQYF

D gene: NA
V gene: TRBV27
clone size: NA
J gene: TRBJ2-7
CDR3 DNA: TGTGCCAGCAGCCGACGGGGATCCTACGAGCAGTACTTC
CDR3 protein: CASSRRGSYEQYF

D gene: TRBD2
V gene: TRBV7-2
clone size: NA
J gene: TRBJ2-1
CDR3 DNA: TGTGCCAGCAGCTTAGTTCCGGGAGGGCCTGGGGGCTGCTACAATGAGCAGTTCTTC
CDR3 protein: CASSLVPGGPGGCYNEQFF

D gene: TRBD1
V gene: TRBV12-3/TRBV12-4
clone size: few
J gene: TRBJ2-3
CDR3 DNA: TGTGCCAGCAGCCTACAGCCGGACAGGAGAGATACGCAGTATTTT
CDR3 protein: CASSLQPDRRDTQYF

D gene: NA
V gene: TRBV6-1
clone size: NA
J gene: TRBJ1-1
CDR3 DNA: TGTGCTTGCGGGTCCCTGAACACTGAAGCTTTCTTT
CDR3 protein: CACGSLNTEAFF

D gene: NA
V gene: TRBV7-2
clone size: many
J gene: TRBJ2-1
CDR3 DNA: TGTGCCAGCAGCTTAACCTCACCGGAGGGGGAGGCCTACAATGAGCAGTTCTTC
CDR3 protein: CASSLTSPEGEAYNEQFF

D gene: TRBD1
V gene: TRBV9
clone size: NA
J gene: TRBJ2-7
CDR3 DNA: TGTGCCAGCAGCAGGGGACAGGGAACGGGTGAGCAGTACTTC
CDR3 protein: CASSRGQGTGEQYF

D gene: NA
V gene: TRBV7-3
clone size: few
J gene: TRBJ1-5
CDR3 DNA: TGTGCCAGCAGCTTAACAGATCAGCCCCAGCATTTT
CDR3 protein: CASSLTDQPQHF

D gene: NA
V gene: TRBV6-1
clone size: NA
J gene: TRBJ1-5
CDR3 DNA: TGTGCCAGCAGTGAGCAGGGGCGCGGGGGCAATCAGCCCCAGCATTTT
CDR3 protein: CASSEQGRGGNQPQHF

D gene: NA
V gene: TRBV3-1
clone size: NA
J gene: TRBJ1-1
CDR3 DNA: TGTGCCAGCAGCCAAGAGAAAAACACTGAAGCTTTCTTT
CDR3 protein: CASSQEKNTEAFF

D gene: NA
V gene: TRBV27
clone size: many
J gene: TRBJ1-2
CDR3 DNA: TGTGCCAGCAGTTTATCGGTAACGCAGGGTTTATCCTATGGCTACACCTTC
CDR3 protein: CASSLSVTQGLSYGYTF

D gene: NA
V gene: TRBV4-3
clone size: NA
J gene: TRBJ2-1
CDR3 DNA: TGCGCCAGCAGCCAGGGGGTCGCTGAGCAGTTCTTC
CDR3 protein: CASSQGVAEQFF

D gene: NA
V gene: TRBV30
clone size: NA
J gene: TRBJ2-7
CDR3 DNA: TGTGCCTGGAGTGTACCTGACAGCACAACTTTAACCTCCTACGAGCAGTACTTC
CDR3 protein: CAWSVPDSTTLTSYEQYF

D gene: TRBD2
V gene: TRBV7-4
clone size: few
J gene: TRBJ2-1
CDR3 DNA: TGTGCAAGCAGCTCGGGACTACCGAAAGATCACAATGATCAGTTCTTC
CDR3 protein: CASSSGLPKDHNDQFF

D gene: TRBD1
V gene: TRBV24-1
clone size: NA
J gene: TRBJ2-3
CDR3 DNA: TGTGCCACCAGTGATGTAAGGGACAGGGCAACAGATACGCAGTATTTT
CDR3 protein: CATSDVRDRATDTQYF

D gene: TRBD1
V gene: TRBV20-1
clone size: NA
J gene: TRBJ1-4
CDR3 DNA: TGCAGTGCTAATTGGGGCAGGGGGCCGTCTAATGAAAAACTGTTTTTT
CDR3 protein: CSANWGRGPSNEKLFF

D gene: TRBD2
V gene: TRBV2
clone size: few
J gene: TRBJ2-5
CDR3 DNA: TGTGCCAGCAGTGAGACGGAGCGGGGAAAGACCCAGTACTTC
CDR3 protein: CASSETERGKTQYF

D gene: NA
V gene: TRBV7-2
clone size: few
J gene: TRBJ2-7
CDR3 DNA: TGTGCCAGCAGCTTAGAACGATTAGGCCAGAACCCCTACGAGCAGTACTTC
CDR3 protein: CASSLERLGQNPYEQYF

D gene: NA
V gene: TRBV28
clone size: few
J gene: TRBJ2-5
CDR3 DNA: TGTGCCAGCAGTTTATGGCAGAGAGGGGGCGGGGGGACCCAGTACTTC
CDR3 protein: CASSLWQRGGGGTQYF

D gene: TRBD1
V gene: TRBV7-9
clone size: many
J gene: TRBJ2-7
CDR3 DNA: TGTGCCAGCAGTTCCGGGACAGGTGCCTACGAGCAGTACTTC
CDR3 protein: CASSSGTGAYEQYF

D gene: NA
V gene: TRBV19
clone size: few
J gene: TRBJ1-5
CDR3 DNA: TGTGCCAGTAGTCCTCAGGCGGGATCTCTTCGGGGGCCCCAGCATTTT
CDR3 protein: CASSPQAGSLRGPQHF

D gene: TRBD1
V gene: TRBV5-4
clone size: NA
J gene: TRBJ1-1
CDR3 DNA: TGTGCCAGCAGCTTGGAGGAGACAGGGGACACTGAAGCTTTCTTT
CDR3 protein: CASSLEETGDTEAFF

D gene: TRBD1
V gene: TRBV7-9
clone size: NA
J gene: TRBJ2-1
CDR3 DNA: TGTGCCAACACGCCGGGACAGGGGGTCTACAATGAGCAGTTCTTC
CDR3 protein: CANTPGQGVYNEQFF

D gene: NA
V gene: TRBV5-4
clone size: few
J gene: TRBJ2-7
CDR3 DNA: TGTGCCAGCAGCTTTGGTTCGGGCAACGAGCAGTACTTC
CDR3 protein: CASSFGSGNEQYF

D gene: NA
V gene: TRBV28
clone size: few
J gene: TRBJ1-1
CDR3 DNA: TGTGCCAGCAGCTTCCAGTGGGGGAACACTGAAGCTTTCTTT
CDR3 protein: CASSFQWGNTEAFF

D gene: NA
V gene: TRBV7-3
clone size: NA
J gene: TRBJ2-4
CDR3 DNA: TGTGCCAGCAGCTTAGGCGGGACAGAAAACATTCAGTACTTC
CDR3 protein: CASSLGGTENIQYF

D gene: NA
V gene: TRBV11-2
clone size: NA
J gene: TRBJ1-6
CDR3 DNA: TGTGCCAGCAGCGTCAGGACAACTGCTTCACCCCTCCACTTT
CDR3 protein: CASSVRTTASPLHF

D gene: TRBD2
V gene: TRBV27
clone size: NA
J gene: TRBJ2-3
CDR3 DNA: TGTGCCAGCAGACCTAGCGGGGGGGGGGATACGCAGTATTTT
CDR3 protein: CASRPSGGGDTQYF

D gene: TRBD1
V gene: TRBV11-2
clone size: few
J gene: TRBJ2-3
CDR3 DNA: TGTGCCAGCAGCTCCAGGACAGGGGCGGCAGATACGCAGTATTTT
CDR3 protein: CASSSRTGAADTQYF

D gene: NA
V gene: TRBV7-2
clone size: NA
J gene: TRBJ1-1
CDR3 DNA: TGTGCCAGCAGCGACGAAGGCGGACAGAACACTGAAGCTTTCTTT
CDR3 protein: CASSDEGGQNTEAFF

D gene: TRBD1
V gene: TRBV7-8
clone size: NA
J gene: TRBJ2-7
CDR3 DNA: TGTGCCAGCAGCTTAGCGGGGGGACAGGGAGGCTACGAGCAGTACTTC
CDR3 protein: CASSLAGGQGGYEQYF

D gene: NA
V gene: TRBV13
clone size: few
J gene: TRBJ2-7
CDR3 DNA: TGTGCCAGCAGCCCGGGGGACCGCCGCTACGAGCAGTACTTC
CDR3 protein: CASSPGDRRYEQYF

D gene: TRBD2
V gene: TRBV19
clone size: NA
J gene: TRBJ2-1
CDR3 DNA: TGTGCCAGACTAGCGGGAGGACGGAATGAGCAGTTCTTC
CDR3 protein: CARLAGGRNEQFF

D gene: NA
V gene: TRBV2
clone size: few
J gene: TRBJ1-5
CDR3 DNA: TGTGCCAGCAGGGGAACAGGGTTGAGAGGCAATCAGCCCCAGCATTTT
CDR3 protein: CASRGTGLRGNQPQHF

D gene: TRBD1
V gene: TRBV27
clone size: NA
J gene: TRBJ1-1
CDR3 DNA: TGTGCCAGCAGGAGACAGGGGGGGGCCGGGATTAACACTGAAGCTTTCTTT
CDR3 protein: CASRRQGGAGINTEAFF

D gene: NA
V gene: TRBV2
clone size: NA
J gene: TRBJ1-1
CDR3 DNA: TGTGCCAGTAGAGGGGGGGAAGCTTTCTTT
CDR3 protein: CASRGGEAFF

D gene: TRBD1
V gene: TRBV20-1
clone size: NA
J gene: TRBJ1-5
CDR3 DNA: TGCAGTGCTAGTATCGGGACAGGCAATCAGCCCCAGCATTTT
CDR3 protein: CSASIGTGNQPQHF

D gene: TRBD2
V gene: TRBV12-3/TRBV12-4
clone size: NA
J gene: TRBJ2-7
CDR3 DNA: TGTGCCAGCAGTCGGACTAGCGGTTCTTACGAGCAGTACTTC
CDR3 protein: CASSRTSGSYEQYF

D gene: NA
V gene: TRBV27
clone size: NA
J gene: TRBJ2-7
CDR3 DNA: TGTGCCAGCAGCCTAAGGGGGACTACCGCCTACGAGCAGTACTTC
CDR3 protein: CASSLRGTTAYEQYF

D gene: NA
V gene: TRBV4-1
clone size: few
J gene: TRBJ1-5
CDR3 DNA: TGCGCCAGCAGCCAAGGAACTGACAGGAACAATCAGCCCCAGCATTTT
CDR3 protein: CASSQGTDRNNQPQHF

D gene: NA
V gene: TRBV6-6
clone size: few
J gene: TRBJ2-4
CDR3 DNA: TGTGCCAGCAGTTCGATGGAGCTAGCCAAAAACATTCAGTACTTC
CDR3 protein: CASSSMELAKNIQYF

D gene: TRBD2
V gene: TRBV7-6
clone size: NA
J gene: TRBJ2-1
CDR3 DNA: TGTGCCAGCAGCTTAGGGGCAACGGGAGGGCCCTGGCACAATGAGCAGTTCTTC
CDR3 protein: CASSLGATGGPWHNEQFF

D gene: NA
V gene: TRBV27
clone size: NA
J gene: TRBJ1-1
CDR3 DNA: TGTGCCAGCAGTTACGGGACTTTCTCTGAAGCTTTCTTT
CDR3 protein: CASSYGTFSEAFF

D gene: TRBD1
V gene: TRBV7-8
clone size: NA
J gene: TRBJ1-1
CDR3 DNA: TGTGCCAGCAGCATGGACAGGGATCGAACTGAAGCTTTCTTT
CDR3 protein: CASSMDRDRTEAFF

D gene: NA
V gene: TRBV7-8
clone size: few
J gene: TRBJ2-1
CDR3 DNA: TGTGCCAGCAGCTTAGGAGGCAGGCGACTTACCTCCAATGAGCAGTTCTTC
CDR3 protein: CASSLGGRRLTSNEQFF

D gene: NA
V gene: TRBV19
clone size: many
J gene: TRBJ1-1
CDR3 DNA: TGTGCCAGTAGTATAGAAGGAGGGGCGACCACTGAAGCTTTCTTT
CDR3 protein: CASSIEGGATTEAFF

D gene: NA
V gene: TRBV10-3
clone size: few
J gene: TRBJ1-1
CDR3 DNA: TGTGCCATCAGTGACAACGGAGGAACAGGCGCTGAAGCTTTCTTT
CDR3 protein: CAISDNGGTGAEAFF

D gene: NA
V gene: TRBV27
clone size: NA
J gene: TRBJ1-1
CDR3 DNA: TGTGCCAGCAGCCCCACAGGGATCACTGAAGCTTTCTTT
CDR3 protein: CASSPTGITEAFF

D gene: NA
V gene: TRBV7-2
clone size: few
J gene: TRBJ1-1
CDR3 DNA: TGTGCCAGCAGCTTAGCTTTCGGTGGAGGAGGGGTTGAAGCTTTCTTT
CDR3 protein: CASSLAFGGGGVEAFF

D gene: NA
V gene: TRBV11-2
clone size: few
J gene: TRBJ1-2
CDR3 DNA: TGTGCCAGCAGCTTAGTCAGGGACAACTATGGCTACACCTTC
CDR3 protein: CASSLVRDNYGYTF